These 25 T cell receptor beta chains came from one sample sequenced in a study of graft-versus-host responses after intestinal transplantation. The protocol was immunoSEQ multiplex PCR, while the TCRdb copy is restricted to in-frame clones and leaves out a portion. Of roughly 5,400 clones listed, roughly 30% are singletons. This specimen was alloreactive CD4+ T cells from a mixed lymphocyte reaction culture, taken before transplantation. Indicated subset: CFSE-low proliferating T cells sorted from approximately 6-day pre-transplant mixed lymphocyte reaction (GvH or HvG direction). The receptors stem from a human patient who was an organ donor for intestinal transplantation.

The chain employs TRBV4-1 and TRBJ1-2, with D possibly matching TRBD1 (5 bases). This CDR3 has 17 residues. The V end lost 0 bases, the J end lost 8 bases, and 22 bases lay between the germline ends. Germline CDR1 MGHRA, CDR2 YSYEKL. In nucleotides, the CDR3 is TGCGCCAGCAGCCAAGATCCCCTAGGAGGGGTCCCGAGGGGCTACACCTTC. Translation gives CASSQDPLGGVPRGYTF.

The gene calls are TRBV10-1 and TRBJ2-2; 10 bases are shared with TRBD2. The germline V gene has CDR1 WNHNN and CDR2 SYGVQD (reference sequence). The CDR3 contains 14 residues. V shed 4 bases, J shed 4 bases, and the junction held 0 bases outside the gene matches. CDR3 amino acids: CASSGTSGTGELFF. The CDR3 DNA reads TGCGCCAGCAGTGGGACTAGCGGCACCGGGGAGCTGTTTTTT.

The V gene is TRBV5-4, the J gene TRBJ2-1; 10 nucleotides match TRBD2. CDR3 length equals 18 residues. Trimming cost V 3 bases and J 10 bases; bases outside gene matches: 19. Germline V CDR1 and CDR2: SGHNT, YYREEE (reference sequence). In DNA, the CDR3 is TGTGCCAGCAGCTCTCACTCTCAAGCGGGAGGGGTAAGATGGGAGCAGTTCTTC. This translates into CASSSHSQAGGVRWEQFF.

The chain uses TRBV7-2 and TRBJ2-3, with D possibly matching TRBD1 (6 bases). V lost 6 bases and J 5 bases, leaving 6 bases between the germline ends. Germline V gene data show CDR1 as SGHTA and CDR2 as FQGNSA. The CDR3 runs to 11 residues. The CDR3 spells CASRQGDTQYF. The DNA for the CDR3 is TGTGCCAGCAGACAGGGAGATACGCAGTATTTT.

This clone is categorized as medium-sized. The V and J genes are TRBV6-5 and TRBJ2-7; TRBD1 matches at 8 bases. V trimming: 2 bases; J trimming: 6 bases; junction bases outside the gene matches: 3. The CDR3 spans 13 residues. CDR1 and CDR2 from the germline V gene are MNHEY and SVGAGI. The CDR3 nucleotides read TGTGCCAGCAGTTACGGACAGGGCTCCGAGCAGTACTTC. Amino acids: CASSYGQGSEQYF.

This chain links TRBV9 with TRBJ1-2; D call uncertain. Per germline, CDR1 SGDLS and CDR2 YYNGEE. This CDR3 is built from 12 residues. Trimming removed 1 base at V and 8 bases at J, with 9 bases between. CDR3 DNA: TGTGCCAGCAGCGTAAATGGTTTCGGCTACACCTTC. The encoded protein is CASSVNGFGYTF. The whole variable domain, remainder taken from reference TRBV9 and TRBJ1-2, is DSGVTQTPKHLITATGQRVTLRCSPRSGDLSVYWYQQSLDQGLQFLIQYYNGEERAKGNILERFSAQQFPDLHSELNLSSLELGDSALYFCASSVNGFGYTFGSGTRLTVV.

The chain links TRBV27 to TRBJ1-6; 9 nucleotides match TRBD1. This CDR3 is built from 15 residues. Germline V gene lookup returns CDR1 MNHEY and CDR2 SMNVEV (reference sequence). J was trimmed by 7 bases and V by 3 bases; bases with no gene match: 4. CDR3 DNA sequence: TGTGCCAGCAGTTTTATCGGGACAGGGAATTCACCCCTCCACTTT. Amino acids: CASSFIGTGNSPLHF.

The CDR3 bases are TGTGCCAGCAGCAAAAGCGGGACGTCCTACAATGAGCAGTTCTTC. It encodes CASSKSGTSYNEQFF. The chain couples TRBV7-9 to TRBJ2-1; 7 positions match TRBD2. V shed 5 bases and J 1 base; nucleotides not matched to a gene: 5. The CDR3 has 15 residues. Looked up from germline, CDR1 is SEHNR and CDR2 is FQNEAQ (reference sequence). The full variable domain, in which reference TRBV7-9 and TRBJ2-1 provide the parts outside the CDR3, is DTGVSQNPRHKITKRGQNVTFRCDPISEHNRLYWYRQTLGQGPEFLTYFQNEAQLEKSRLLSDRFSAERPKGSFSTLEIQRTEQGDSAMYLCASSKSGTSYNEQFFGPGTRLTVL.

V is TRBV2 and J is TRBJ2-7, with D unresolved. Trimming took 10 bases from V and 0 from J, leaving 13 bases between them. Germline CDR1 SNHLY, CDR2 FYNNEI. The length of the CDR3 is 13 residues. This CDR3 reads CATLDPSSYEQYF. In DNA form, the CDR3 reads TGTGCCACCCTTGATCCTAGCTCCTACGAGCAGTACTTC.

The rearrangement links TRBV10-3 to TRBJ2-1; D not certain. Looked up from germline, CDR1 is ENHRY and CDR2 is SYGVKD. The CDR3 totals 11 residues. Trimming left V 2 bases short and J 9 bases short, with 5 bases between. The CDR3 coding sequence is TGTGCCATCAGTGAGAAGGTTGAGCAGTTCTTC. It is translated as CAISEKVEQFF.

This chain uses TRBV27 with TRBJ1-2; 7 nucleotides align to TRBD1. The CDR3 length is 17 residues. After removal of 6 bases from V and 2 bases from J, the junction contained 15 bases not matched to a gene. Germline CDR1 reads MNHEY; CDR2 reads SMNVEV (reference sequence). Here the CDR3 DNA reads TGTGCCAGCAGCCCGCACTTTTCAGGGGGAGGGAACTATGGCTACACCTTC. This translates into CASSPHFSGGGNYGYTF.

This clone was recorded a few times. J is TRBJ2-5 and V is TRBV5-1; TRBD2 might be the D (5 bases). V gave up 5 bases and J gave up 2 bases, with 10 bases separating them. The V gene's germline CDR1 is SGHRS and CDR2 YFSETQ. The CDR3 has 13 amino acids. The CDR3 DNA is TGCGCCAGCAGTCAACGGGGTCAAGAGACCCAGTACTTC. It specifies CASSQRGQETQYF.

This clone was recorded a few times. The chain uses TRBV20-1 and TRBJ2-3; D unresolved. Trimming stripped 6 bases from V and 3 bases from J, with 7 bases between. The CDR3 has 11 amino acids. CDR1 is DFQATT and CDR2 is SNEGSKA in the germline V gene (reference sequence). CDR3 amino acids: CSAATTDTQYF. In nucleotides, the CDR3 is TGCAGTGCCGCTACTACAGATACGCAGTATTTT.

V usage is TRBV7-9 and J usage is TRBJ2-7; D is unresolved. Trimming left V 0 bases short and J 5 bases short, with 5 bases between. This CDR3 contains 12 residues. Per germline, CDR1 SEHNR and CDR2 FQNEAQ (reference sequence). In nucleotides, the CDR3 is TGTGCCAGCAGCTTAGCGGTAGACGAGCAGTACTTC. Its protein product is CASSLAVDEQYF.

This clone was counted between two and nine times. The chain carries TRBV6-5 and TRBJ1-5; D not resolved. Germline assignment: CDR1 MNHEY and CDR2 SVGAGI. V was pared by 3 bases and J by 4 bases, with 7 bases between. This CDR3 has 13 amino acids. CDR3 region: CASSYEGNQPQHF. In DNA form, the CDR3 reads TGTGCCAGCAGTTATGAAGGTAATCAGCCCCAGCATTTT.

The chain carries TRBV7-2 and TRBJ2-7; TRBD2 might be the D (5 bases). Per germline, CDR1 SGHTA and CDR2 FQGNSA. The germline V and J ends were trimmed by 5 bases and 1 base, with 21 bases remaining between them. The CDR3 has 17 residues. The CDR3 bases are TGTGCCAGCAGCCGGATAAACCCCCCGGGAACTTCCTACGAGCAGTACTTC. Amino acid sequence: CASSRINPPGTSYEQYF.

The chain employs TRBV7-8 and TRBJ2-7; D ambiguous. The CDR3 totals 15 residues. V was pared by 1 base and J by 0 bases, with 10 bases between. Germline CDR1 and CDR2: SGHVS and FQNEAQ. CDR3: CASSLVQETSYEQYF. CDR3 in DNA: TGTGCCAGCAGCTTAGTCCAGGAGACCTCCTACGAGCAGTACTTC.

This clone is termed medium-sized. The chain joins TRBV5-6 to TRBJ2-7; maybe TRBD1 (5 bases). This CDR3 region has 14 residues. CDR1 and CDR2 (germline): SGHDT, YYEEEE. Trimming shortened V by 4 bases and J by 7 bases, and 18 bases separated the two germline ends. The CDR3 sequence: CASSRQLIIPEQYF. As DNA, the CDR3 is TGTGCCAGCAGCCGACAGCTTATTATACCTGAGCAGTACTTC.

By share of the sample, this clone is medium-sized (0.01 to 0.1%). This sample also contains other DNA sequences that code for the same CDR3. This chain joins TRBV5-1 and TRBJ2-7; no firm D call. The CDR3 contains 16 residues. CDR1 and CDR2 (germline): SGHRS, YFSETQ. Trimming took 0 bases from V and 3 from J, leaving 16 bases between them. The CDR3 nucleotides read TGCGCCAGCAGCTTGGTTGGCTTCCGGCGTGGCTACGAGCAGTACTTC. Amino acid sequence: CASSLVGFRRGYEQYF.

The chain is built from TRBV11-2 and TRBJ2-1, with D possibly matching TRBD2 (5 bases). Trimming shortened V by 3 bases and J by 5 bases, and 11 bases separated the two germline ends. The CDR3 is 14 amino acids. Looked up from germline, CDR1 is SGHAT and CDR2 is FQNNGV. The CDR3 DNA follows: TGTGCCAGCAGCTTGGACTTACCCAACAATGAGCAGTTCTTC. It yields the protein CASSLDLPNNEQFF.

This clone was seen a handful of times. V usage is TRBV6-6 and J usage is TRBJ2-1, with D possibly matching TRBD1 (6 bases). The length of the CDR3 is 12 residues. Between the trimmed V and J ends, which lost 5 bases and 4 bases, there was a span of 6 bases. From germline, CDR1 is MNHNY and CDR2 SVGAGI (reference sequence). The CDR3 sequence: CASSTGYNEQFF. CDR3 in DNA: TGTGCCAGCAGTACAGGGTACAATGAGCAGTTCTTC.

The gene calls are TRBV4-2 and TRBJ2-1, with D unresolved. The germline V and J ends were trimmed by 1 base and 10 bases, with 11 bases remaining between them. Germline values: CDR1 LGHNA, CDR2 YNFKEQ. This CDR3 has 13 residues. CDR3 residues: CASSQVGQVEQFF. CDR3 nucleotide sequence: TGTGCCAGCAGCCAAGTAGGGCAAGTAGAGCAGTTCTTC.

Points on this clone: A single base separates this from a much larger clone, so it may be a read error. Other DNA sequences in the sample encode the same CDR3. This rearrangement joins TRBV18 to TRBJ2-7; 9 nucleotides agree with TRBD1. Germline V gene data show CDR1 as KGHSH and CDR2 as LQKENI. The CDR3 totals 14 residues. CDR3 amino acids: CASSRDREGNEQYF. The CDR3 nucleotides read TGCGCCAGCTCACGGGACAGGGAAGGGAACGAGCAGTACTTC.

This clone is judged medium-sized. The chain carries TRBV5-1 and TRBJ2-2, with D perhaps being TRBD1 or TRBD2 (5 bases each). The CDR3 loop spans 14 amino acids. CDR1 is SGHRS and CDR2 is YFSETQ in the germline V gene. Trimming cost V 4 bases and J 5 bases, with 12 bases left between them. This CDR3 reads CASSGGPSTGELFF. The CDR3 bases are TGCGCCAGCAGCGGGGGACCGTCTACCGGGGAGCTGTTTTTT.

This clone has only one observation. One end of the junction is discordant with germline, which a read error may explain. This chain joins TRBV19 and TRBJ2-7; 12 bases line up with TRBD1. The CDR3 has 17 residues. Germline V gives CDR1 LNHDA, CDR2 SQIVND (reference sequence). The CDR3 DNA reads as TGTGCCAGTAGTTCCCAATCGTCCGGGACAGGGGGCTACGGGCAGTACTTC. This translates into CASSSQSSGTGGYGQYF.